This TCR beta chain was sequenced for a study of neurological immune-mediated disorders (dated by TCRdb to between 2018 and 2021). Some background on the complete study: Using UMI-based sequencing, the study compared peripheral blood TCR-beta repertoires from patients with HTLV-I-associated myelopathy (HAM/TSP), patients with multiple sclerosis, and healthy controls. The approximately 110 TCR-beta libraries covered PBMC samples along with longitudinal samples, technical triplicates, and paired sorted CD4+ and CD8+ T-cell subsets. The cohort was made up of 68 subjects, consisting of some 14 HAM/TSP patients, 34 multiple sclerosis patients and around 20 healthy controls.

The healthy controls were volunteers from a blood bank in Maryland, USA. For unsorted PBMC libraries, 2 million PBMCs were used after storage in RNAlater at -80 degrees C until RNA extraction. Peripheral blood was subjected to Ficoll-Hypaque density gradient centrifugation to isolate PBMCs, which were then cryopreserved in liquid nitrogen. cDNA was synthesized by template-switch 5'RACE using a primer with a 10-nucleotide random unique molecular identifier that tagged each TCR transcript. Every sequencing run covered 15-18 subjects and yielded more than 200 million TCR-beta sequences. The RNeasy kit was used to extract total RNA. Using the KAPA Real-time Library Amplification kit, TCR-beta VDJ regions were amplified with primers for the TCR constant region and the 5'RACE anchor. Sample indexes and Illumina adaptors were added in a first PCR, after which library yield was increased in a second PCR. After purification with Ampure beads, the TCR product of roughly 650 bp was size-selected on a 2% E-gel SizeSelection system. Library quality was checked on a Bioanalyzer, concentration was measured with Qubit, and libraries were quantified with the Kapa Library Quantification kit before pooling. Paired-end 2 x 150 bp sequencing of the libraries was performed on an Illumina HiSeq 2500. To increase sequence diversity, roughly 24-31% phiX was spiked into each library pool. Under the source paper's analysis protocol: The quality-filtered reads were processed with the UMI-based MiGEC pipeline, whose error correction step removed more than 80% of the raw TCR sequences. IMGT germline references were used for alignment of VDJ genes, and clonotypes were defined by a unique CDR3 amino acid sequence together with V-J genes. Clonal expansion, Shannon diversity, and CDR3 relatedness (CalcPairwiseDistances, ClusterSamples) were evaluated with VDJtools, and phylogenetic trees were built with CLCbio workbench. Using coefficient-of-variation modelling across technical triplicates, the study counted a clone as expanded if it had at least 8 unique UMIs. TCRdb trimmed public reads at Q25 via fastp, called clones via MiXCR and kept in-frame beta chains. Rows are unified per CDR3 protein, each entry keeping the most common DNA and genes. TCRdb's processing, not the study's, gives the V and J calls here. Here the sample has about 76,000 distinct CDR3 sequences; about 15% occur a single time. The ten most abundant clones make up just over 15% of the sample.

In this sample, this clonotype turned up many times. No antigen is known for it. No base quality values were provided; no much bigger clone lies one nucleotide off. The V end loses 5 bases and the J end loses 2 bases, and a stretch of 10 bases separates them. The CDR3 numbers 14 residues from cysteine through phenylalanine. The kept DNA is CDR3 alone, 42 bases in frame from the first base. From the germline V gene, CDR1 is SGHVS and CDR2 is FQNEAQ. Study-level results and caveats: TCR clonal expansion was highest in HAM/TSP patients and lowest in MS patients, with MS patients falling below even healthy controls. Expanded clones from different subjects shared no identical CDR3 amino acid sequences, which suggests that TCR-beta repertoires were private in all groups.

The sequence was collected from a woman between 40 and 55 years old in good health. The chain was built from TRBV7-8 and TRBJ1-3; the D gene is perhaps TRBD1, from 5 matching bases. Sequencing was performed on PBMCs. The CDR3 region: CASSPLGAGNTIYF. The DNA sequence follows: TGTGCCAGCAGCCCCCTGGGGGCTGGAAACACCATATATTTT. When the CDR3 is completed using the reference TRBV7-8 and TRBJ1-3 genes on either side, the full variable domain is GAGVSQSPRYKVAKRGQDVALRCDPISGHVSLFWYQQALGQGPEFLTYFQNEAQLDKSGLPSDRFFAERPEGSVSTLKIQRTQQEDSAVYLCASSPLGAGNTIYFGEGSWLTVV.